Shown below are 19 T cell receptor beta chains from a single sample sequenced in a study of T cells in Graves' hyperthyroidism and ophthalmopathy (dated by TCRdb to between 2018 and 2021). The receptor library was made with multiplex PCR. The data were produced on an Illumina HiSeq 2000. The TCR beta CDR3 regions were amplified from RNA transcripts. The TCR CDR3 was subjected to a first round of RT-PCR using the HTBI primer set and the Qiagen OneStep RT-PCR kit. The raw public data were reprocessed by TCRdb itself: fastp quality trimming at Q25, MiXCR clonotype calling, in-frame beta chains only. All rows with the same CDR3 protein become a single entry with the most common DNA and genes. A total of 660,000 or so distinct CDR3 sequences appear in this sample, around 20% of them only once. The top ten constitute 34% of the sample. Input material: blood. The source is a man aged 25-45 years with Graves' ophthalmopathy.

V gene TRBV28 combines with J gene TRBJ2-7, with D perhaps matching TRBD1 (5 bases). This CDR3 spans 15 amino acids. Trimming removed 2 bases at V and 0 bases at J, with 11 bases between. Germline V CDR1 and CDR2: MDHEN, SYDVKM. DNA of the CDR3: TGTGCCAGCAGTTTAAAATTAGGGGCCTCCTACGAGCAGTACTTC. As protein: CASSLKLGASYEQYF.

This clonotype showed up just a few times. CDR3 in amino acids: CASSLGQGGFNEQFF. DNA for the CDR3: TGCGCCAGCAGCTTGGGACAGGGGGGCTTCAATGAGCAGTTCTTC. The chain uses TRBV5-1 and TRBJ2-1; the match to TRBD1 covers 9 bases. Germline V CDR1 and CDR2: SGHRS, YFSETQ. V trimming: 0 bases; J trimming: 6 bases; junction bases outside the gene matches: 4. The CDR3 spans 15 residues.

The CDR3 loop reads CASSVDSGTGVYEQYF. CDR3 DNA sequence: TGTGCCAGCAGCGTAGACTCCGGGACAGGGGTCTACGAGCAGTACTTC. V and J are TRBV9 and TRBJ2-7, with TRBD1 matching 10 bases. Per germline, CDR1 SGDLS and CDR2 YYNGEE. The CDR3 has 16 amino acids. The ends lost 0 bases at V and 3 bases at J; junction bases unmatched: 6.

In its sample, this clonotype was seen many times. The chain uses TRBV7-3 and TRBJ2-7, with D perhaps given as TRBD1 or TRBD2 (5 bases each). CDR1 SGHTA and CDR2 FQGTGA come from the germline V gene. The germline V and J ends were trimmed by 4 bases and 6 bases, with 16 bases remaining between them. CDR3 length: 14 residues. The chain's CDR3 is CASSSGPPDGEQYF. The CDR3 nucleotides read TGTGCCAGCAGCTCGGGACCGCCTGATGGCGAGCAGTACTTC.

This clonotype was observed at least ten times. The chain is built from TRBV3-1 and TRBJ2-3; 15 positions match TRBD2. Germline assignment: CDR1 LGHDT and CDR2 YNNKEL (reference sequence). Losses at the gene ends were 4 bases for V and 2 bases for J; bases not matched to a gene: 10. The CDR3 covers 19 residues. DNA of the CDR3: TGTGCCAGCAGCCGAGGGACTAGCGGGAGGACGCGGGTCACAGATACGCAGTATTTT. Protein: CASSRGTSGRTRVTDTQYF.

This rearrangement joins TRBV18 to TRBJ1-2, with D uncertain. The germline gives CDR1 KGHSH, CDR2 LQKENI. Trimming took off 2 bases at V and 6 bases at J, with 13 bases between the two ends. The CDR3 is 14 residues long. The CDR3 region is CASSPKGPLDGYTF. CDR3 sequence (DNA): TGTGCCAGCTCACCAAAGGGCCCACTAGATGGCTACACCTTC.

This clonotype was recorded many times. This chain links TRBV14 with TRBJ2-2; no clear D. V shed 0 bases and J shed 1 base, with 3 bases lying between them. This CDR3 comprises 14 residues. Germline CDR1 and CDR2: SGHDN and FVKESK. For the CDR3, the DNA is TGTGCCAGCAGCCAAGACTGGAACACCGGGGAGCTGTTTTTT. Residues: CASSQDWNTGELFF.

This clonotype was found many times. This sequence joins TRBV5-1 and TRBJ2-3, with TRBD2 matching over 11 bases. V was clipped by 4 bases and J by 2 bases; unmatched bases: 3. Per the germline V gene, CDR1 is SGHRS and CDR2 is YFSETQ. CDR3 size: 15 residues. CDR3 protein: CASSLTSGNTDTQYF. The CDR3 DNA reads TGCGCCAGCAGCCTGACTAGCGGGAACACAGATACGCAGTATTTT.

This clonotype was seen only a few times. The chain uses TRBV7-9 and TRBJ2-1, with D tentatively TRBD2 (5 bases). Germline V lookup: CDR1 SEHNR, CDR2 FQNEAQ (reference sequence). V was clipped by 1 base and J by 12 bases, with 19 bases between them. The CDR3 is 15 amino acids. DNA of the CDR3: TGTGCCAGCAGCTTAGTCTCCCCTGAGGGAAGAAGGCAGTTCTTC. Translation: CASSLVSPEGRRQFF.

J is TRBJ1-6 and V is TRBV10-1, with unresolved D. Looked up from germline, CDR1 is WNHNN and CDR2 is SYGVQD (reference sequence). CDR3 size: 14 residues. Between the trimmed V and J ends, which lost 2 bases and 7 bases, there was a span of 9 bases. This chain's CDR3 is CASSEMGYNSPLHF. DNA for the CDR3: TGCGCCAGCAGTGAGATGGGGTACAATTCACCCCTCCACTTT.

This clonotype was seen a few times. The chain is built from TRBV7-9 and TRBJ2-7; D call uncertain. The V gene's germline CDR1 is SEHNR and CDR2 FQNEAQ (reference sequence). This CDR3 contains 13 residues. V was shortened by 8 bases and J by 0 bases, with 11 bases between the two germline ends. The CDR3 loop reads CASVNGDSYEQYF. As DNA, the CDR3 is TGTGCCAGCGTGAATGGGGACTCCTACGAGCAGTACTTC.

The rearrangement joins TRBV19 to TRBJ2-1; the D is unclear. Germline assignment: CDR1 LNHDA and CDR2 SQIVND (reference sequence). This CDR3 comprises 14 residues. V was shortened by 0 bases and J by 3 bases, with 6 bases between the two germline ends. The chain's CDR3 is CASSIDLNYNEQFF. The CDR3 DNA reads as TGTGCCAGTAGTATAGATCTTAACTACAATGAGCAGTTCTTC.

This clonotype has just a few counts. V usage is TRBV11-2 and J usage is TRBJ2-1; the D gene is possibly TRBD2 (5 bases). CDR3 length: 15 amino acids. V dropped 1 base and J dropped 6 bases, with 13 bases sitting between them. Per germline, CDR1 SGHAT and CDR2 FQNNGV. The DNA for the CDR3 is TGTGCCAGCAGCTTAGGCCCTGAGCTAGCCAATGAGCAGTTCTTC. This sequence encodes CASSLGPELANEQFF.

This clonotype was observed a handful of times. The V gene is TRBV7-3, the J gene TRBJ2-1; D remains ambiguous. V lost 0 bases to trimming and J lost 7 bases, with 10 bases between them. The CDR3 length is 14 residues. Germline V CDR1 and CDR2: SGHTA, FQGTGA. Here the CDR3 reads CASSLTPGTNEQFF. The CDR3 DNA reads as TGTGCCAGCAGCTTAACCCCGGGTACGAATGAGCAGTTCTTC.

The CDR3 sequence: CAIMAHGGTYEQYF. Here the CDR3 DNA reads TGTGCCATCATGGCCCACGGGGGTACATACGAGCAGTACTTC. The chain carries TRBV10-3 and TRBJ2-7; D might be TRBD2 (6 bases). CDR1 and CDR2 (germline): ENHRY, SYGVKD. This CDR3 contains 14 residues. Trimming took 7 bases from V and 4 from J, leaving 17 bases between them.

This rearrangement joins TRBV18 to TRBJ2-4, with D maybe TRBD1 (6 bases). The CDR3 runs to 17 residues. Trimming removed 3 bases from V and 0 bases from J, with 15 bases in between. The germline CDR1 and CDR2 sequences are KGHSH and LQKENI. This chain's CDR3 is CASSPQDRNLAKNIQYF. In DNA form, the CDR3 reads TGTGCCAGCTCACCCCAGGACAGAAATCTAGCCAAAAACATTCAGTACTTC.

This clonotype was observed at least ten times. The chain uses TRBV7-3 and TRBJ2-1; 8 bases are a match to TRBD2. The CDR3 runs 17 residues. Germline V lookup: CDR1 SGHTA, CDR2 FQGTGA. V shed 5 bases, J shed 8 bases, and the junction held 17 bases outside the gene matches. CDR3 in amino acids: CASSHYRAGAQNHEQFF. In nucleotides, the CDR3 is TGTGCCAGCAGCCATTACCGAGCGGGAGCTCAGAATCATGAGCAGTTCTTC.

Many counts were recorded for this clonotype. The genes are TRBV24-1 and TRBJ1-2; 9 nucleotides match TRBD1. This CDR3 is built from 15 residues. CDR1 is KGHDR, CDR2 SFDVKD, per germline. J gave up 8 bases and V 3 bases, and 9 bases lay outside the gene matches. The CDR3 sequence: CATSDLGTGNEGYTF. As DNA, the CDR3 is TGTGCCACCAGTGATCTAGGGACAGGGAACGAGGGCTACACCTTC.

This clonotype has just a few counts. The V and J genes are TRBV30 and TRBJ2-1, with TRBD2 matching 10 bases. CDR3 length equals 20 residues. J gave up 0 bases and V 4 bases, and 18 bases lay outside the gene matches. The V gene's germline CDR1 is GTSNPN and CDR2 SVGIG (reference sequence). CDR3 protein: CAWIPSPGLAEGSSYNEQFF. The CDR3 coding sequence is TGTGCCTGGATTCCCTCTCCTGGACTAGCGGAGGGAAGCTCCTACAATGAGCAGTTCTTC.